This passage covers 2 T cell receptor beta chains from one sample sequenced in a study of blood T cell repertoires in COVID-19. The protocol was immunoSEQ multiplex PCR, while the TCRdb copy is restricted to in-frame clones and leaves out a portion. The table lists 390,000 or so clones, 70% to 90% of them singletons. The material sequenced was peripheral blood. The receptor set was obtained from a woman in her twenties or thirties with active or convalescent COVID-19.

The chain employs TRBV9 and TRBJ1-2, with D tentatively TRBD1 (6 bases). Per the germline V gene, CDR1 is SGDLS and CDR2 is YYNGEE. The V end was cut by 2 bases, the J end by 0 bases, with 14 bases between. This CDR3 is 16 amino acids long. The CDR3 loop is CASSVENRATNYGYTF. Here the CDR3 DNA reads TGTGCCAGCAGCGTGGAGAACAGGGCTACTAACTATGGCTACACCTTC.

The CDR3 spells CASMEETGAIGMQFF. CDR3 DNA: TGTGCCAGCATGGAGGAAACAGGGGCCATCGGGATGCAGTTCTTC. The rearrangement joins TRBV2 to TRBJ2-1, with TRBD1 identical over 7 bases. V was pared by 7 bases and J by 12 bases, with 18 bases of the junction left unmatched. Germline V CDR1 and CDR2: SNHLY, FYNNEI. This CDR3 region has 15 residues.